This TCR beta chain was recorded in a study of cytomegalovirus exposure and HLA in healthy donors. Study-wide context: Caucasian-associated ancestry cluster membership applied to approximately 84% of about 370 genotyped donors. Study-level findings and limits: On later analysis, the bulk of CMV-associated TCR beta chains appeared to be HLA-restricted. Among immune exposure information, only CMV serostatus was available.

CDR3 size: 16 residues. Trimming took off 4 bases at V and 3 bases at J, with 17 bases between the two ends. The germline V gene encodes CDR1 SGHRS and CDR2 YFSETQ. On this clone itself: Its matching antigen is unknown.

60 Vbeta and 13 Jbeta primers were used in PCR. TCRdb keeps only in-frame clones here, not all; method: immunoSEQ multiplex PCR. This sample's table has 60,000 to 70,000 clones. Source material: PBMCs. This receptor was obtained from a boy aged 10-17 years in good health and CMV-seronegative. J is TRBJ2-1 and V is TRBV5-1, with D tentatively TRBD2 (6 bases). Here the CDR3 DNA reads TGCGCCAGCAGCCCCGGGCTGCGACTAGGCTACAATGAGCAGTTCTTC. Its translation: CASSPGLRLGYNEQFF.